The following is a T cell receptor beta chain sequence with its context. This clone was detected once. Its target antigen remains unknown. Qualities for individual bases were not recorded, and no much larger clone is one base off. The study tested focal radiation therapy combined with CTLA-4 blockade (ipilimumab) in patients with chemo-refractory metastatic non-small-cell lung cancer. The sample comes from a study of radiotherapy plus CTLA-4 blockade in lung cancer (dated by TCRdb to between 2017 and 2018). The study in broad terms: Objective responses occurred in roughly 19% of enrolled patients, and roughly 30% achieved disease control. The paper as a whole reports these results and caveats: The strongest predictors of response were reported to be early dynamic shifts in blood T cell clones along with a rise in serum interferon-beta following radiation. After treatment with radiotherapy and ipilimumab, TCR clones that originated in tumors expanded in peripheral blood.

The method was the immunoSEQ multiplex PCR assay. As stored in TCRdb, this immuneACCESS dataset retains in-frame rearrangements with V and J assigned. A fraction of the clones does not appear; measured against another copy, unresolved V genes explain less than half of the discrepancy, and the remainder lacks a known reason. The sample contains approximately 50,000 clones, roughly four fifths of them found a single time. The ten largest clonotypes hold 6% to 7% of the sample. The CDR3, cysteine through phenylalanine, is 14 amino acids long. Just CDR3 DNA is preserved here, 42 bases in frame from base 1. Taken from the germline V gene, the CDR1 and CDR2 loops are ENHRY and SYGVKD. The junction shows trimming of 7 bases on V and 12 bases on J, and the gene matches do not reach 9 bases of it.

This specimen was peripheral blood, taken from a patient treated with radiotherapy plus ipilimumab. The sequence links TRBV10-3 to TRBJ2-1; 13 middle bases align to TRBD2. The clonotype originates from a human donor with non-small cell lung cancer whose response to radiotherapy plus ipilimumab could not be evaluated. The CDR3 in this case is CAITQLAGGVGQFF. The DNA reads TGTGCCATCACCCAACTAGCGGGGGGGGTAGGGCAGTTCTTC.